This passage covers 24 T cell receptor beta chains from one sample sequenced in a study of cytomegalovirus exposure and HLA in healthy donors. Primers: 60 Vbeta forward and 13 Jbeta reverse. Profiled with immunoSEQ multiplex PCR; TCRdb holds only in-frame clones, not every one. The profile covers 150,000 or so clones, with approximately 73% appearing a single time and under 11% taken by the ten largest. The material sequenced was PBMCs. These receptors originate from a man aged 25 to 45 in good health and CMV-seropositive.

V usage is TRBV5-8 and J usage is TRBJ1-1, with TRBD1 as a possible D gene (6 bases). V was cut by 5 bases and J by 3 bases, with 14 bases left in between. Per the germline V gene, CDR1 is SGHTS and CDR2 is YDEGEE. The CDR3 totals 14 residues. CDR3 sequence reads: CASRGRGFDTEAFF. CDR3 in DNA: TGTGCCAGCAGAGGCAGGGGATTTGACACTGAAGCTTTCTTT.

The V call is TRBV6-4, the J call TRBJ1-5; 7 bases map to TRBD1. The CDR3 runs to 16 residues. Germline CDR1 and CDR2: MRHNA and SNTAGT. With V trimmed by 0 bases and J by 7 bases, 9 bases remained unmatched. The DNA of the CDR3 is TGTGCCAGCAGTGACTCAGGAGGGGGCGAGGGCCAGCCCCAGCATTTT. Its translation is CASSDSGGGEGQPQHF.

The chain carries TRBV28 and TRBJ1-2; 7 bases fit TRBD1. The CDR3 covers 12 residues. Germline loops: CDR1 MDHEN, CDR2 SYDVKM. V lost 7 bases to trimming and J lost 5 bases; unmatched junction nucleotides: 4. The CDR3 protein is CASTDRVYGYTF. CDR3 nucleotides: TGTGCCAGCACAGACAGGGTTTATGGCTACACCTTC.

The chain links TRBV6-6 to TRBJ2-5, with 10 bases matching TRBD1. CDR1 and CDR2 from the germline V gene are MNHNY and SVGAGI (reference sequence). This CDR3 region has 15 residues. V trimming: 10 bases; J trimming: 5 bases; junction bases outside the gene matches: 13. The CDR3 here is CATFPRDRGQETQYF. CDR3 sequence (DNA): TGTGCCACCTTCCCCCGAGACAGGGGGCAGGAGACCCAGTACTTC.

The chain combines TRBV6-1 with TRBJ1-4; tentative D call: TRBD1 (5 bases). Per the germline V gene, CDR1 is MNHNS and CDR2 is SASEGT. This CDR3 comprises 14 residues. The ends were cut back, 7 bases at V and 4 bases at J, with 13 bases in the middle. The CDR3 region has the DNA TGTGCCAGCATCCTCAGGGTGGGTAATGAAAAACTGTTTTTT. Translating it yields CASILRVGNEKLFF.

CDR3 region: CASSETSGSGYEQFF. The CDR3 DNA sequence: TGTGCCAGCAGCGAAACTAGCGGGAGTGGCTATGAGCAGTTCTTC. This chain connects TRBV7-3 to TRBJ2-1, with 11 bases that match TRBD2. This CDR3 comprises 15 residues. V gave up 5 bases and J gave up 8 bases; unmatched junction bases: 8. The germline gives CDR1 SGHTA, CDR2 FQGTGA.

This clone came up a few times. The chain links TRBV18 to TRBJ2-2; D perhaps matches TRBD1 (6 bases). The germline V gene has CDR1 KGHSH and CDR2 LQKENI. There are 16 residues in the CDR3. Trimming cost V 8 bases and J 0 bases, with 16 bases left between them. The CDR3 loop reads CASPRTDTSNTGELFF. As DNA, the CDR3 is TGTGCCAGCCCACGGACAGACACTTCGAACACCGGGGAGCTGTTTTTT.

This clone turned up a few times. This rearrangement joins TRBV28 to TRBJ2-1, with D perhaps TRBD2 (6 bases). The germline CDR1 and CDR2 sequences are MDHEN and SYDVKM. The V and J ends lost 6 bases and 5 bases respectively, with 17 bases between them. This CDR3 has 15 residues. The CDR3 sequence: CASRLRDRGNNEQFF. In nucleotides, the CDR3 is TGTGCCAGCAGACTTCGGGATCGGGGGAACAATGAGCAGTTCTTC.

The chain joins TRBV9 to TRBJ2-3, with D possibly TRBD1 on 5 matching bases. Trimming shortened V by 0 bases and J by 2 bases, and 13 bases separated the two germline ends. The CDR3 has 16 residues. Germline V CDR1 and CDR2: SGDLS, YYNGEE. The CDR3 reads CASSVAARQNTDTQYF. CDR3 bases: TGTGCCAGCAGCGTAGCTGCGCGACAGAACACAGATACGCAGTATTTT.

The CDR3 region has the DNA TGTGCCAGCAGCTGGGACGGGAGACGCCGCACTGAAGCTTTCTTT. Encoded protein: CASSWDGRRRTEAFF. This rearrangement joins TRBV7-8 to TRBJ1-1; D possibly corresponds to TRBD1 (5 bases). V was pared by 4 bases and J by 4 bases, with 16 bases between. The CDR3 has 15 residues. The germline CDR1 and CDR2 sequences are SGHVS and FQNEAQ.

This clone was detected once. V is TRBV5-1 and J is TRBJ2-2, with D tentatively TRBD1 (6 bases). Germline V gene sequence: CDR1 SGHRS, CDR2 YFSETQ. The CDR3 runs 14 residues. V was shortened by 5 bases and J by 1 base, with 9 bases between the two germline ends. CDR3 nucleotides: TGCGCCAGCAGACCGACAGGGAACACCGGGGAGCTGTTTTTT. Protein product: CASRPTGNTGELFF.

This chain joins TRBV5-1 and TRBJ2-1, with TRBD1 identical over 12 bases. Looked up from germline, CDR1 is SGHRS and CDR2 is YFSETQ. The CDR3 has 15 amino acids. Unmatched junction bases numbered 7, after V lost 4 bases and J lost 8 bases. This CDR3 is CASSLPGTGGDEQFF. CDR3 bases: TGCGCCAGCAGCCTCCCCGGGACAGGGGGCGATGAGCAGTTCTTC. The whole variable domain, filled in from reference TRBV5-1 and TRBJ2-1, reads KAGVTQTPRYLIKTRGQQVTLSCSPISGHRSVSWYQQTPGQGLQFLFEYFSETQRNKGNFPGRFSGRQFSNSRSEMNVSTLELGDSALYLCASSLPGTGGDEQFFGPGTRLTVL.

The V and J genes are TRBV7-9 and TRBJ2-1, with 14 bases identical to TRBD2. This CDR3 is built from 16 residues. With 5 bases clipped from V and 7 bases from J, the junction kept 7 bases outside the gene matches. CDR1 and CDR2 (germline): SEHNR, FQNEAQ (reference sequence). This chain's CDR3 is CASSMTSGRAWNEQFF. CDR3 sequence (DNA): TGTGCCAGCAGCATGACTAGCGGGAGGGCCTGGAATGAGCAGTTCTTC.

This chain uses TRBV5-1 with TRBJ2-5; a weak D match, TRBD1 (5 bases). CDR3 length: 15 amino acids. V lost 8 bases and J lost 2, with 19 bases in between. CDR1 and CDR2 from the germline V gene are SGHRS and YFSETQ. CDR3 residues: CARNSAGPKQETQYF. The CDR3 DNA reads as TGCGCCAGAAACTCGGCAGGGCCTAAACAAGAGACCCAGTACTTC.

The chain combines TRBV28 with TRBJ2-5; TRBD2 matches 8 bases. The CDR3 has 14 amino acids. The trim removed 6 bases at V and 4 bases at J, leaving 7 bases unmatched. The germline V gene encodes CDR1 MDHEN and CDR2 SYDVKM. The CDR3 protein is CASSSRREVETQYF. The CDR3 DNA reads TGTGCCAGCAGCTCGAGGCGGGAGGTAGAGACCCAGTACTTC.

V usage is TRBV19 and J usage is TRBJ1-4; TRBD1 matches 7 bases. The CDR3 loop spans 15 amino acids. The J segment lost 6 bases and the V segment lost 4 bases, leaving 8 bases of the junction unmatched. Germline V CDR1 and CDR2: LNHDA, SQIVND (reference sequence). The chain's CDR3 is CASSTLTGFDEKLFF. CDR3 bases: TGTGCCAGTAGTACACTGACAGGGTTCGATGAAAAACTGTTTTTT.

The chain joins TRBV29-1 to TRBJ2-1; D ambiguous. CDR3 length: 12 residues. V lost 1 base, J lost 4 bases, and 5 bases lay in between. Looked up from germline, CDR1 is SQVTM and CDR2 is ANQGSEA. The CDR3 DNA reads TGCAGCGTTGAAGTGCGTTACAATGAGCAGTTCTTC. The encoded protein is CSVEVRYNEQFF.

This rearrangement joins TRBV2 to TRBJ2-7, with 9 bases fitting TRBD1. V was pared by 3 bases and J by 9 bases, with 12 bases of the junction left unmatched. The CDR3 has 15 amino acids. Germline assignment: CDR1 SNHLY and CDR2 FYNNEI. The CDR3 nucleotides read TGTGCCAGCAGTGAGAGGGGGACAGGGCGTATAGGGCAGTACTTC. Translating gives CASSERGTGRIGQYF.

CDR3 DNA: TGTGCCAGCAGCTTAACAGAGACCTACGAGCAGTACTTC. Encoded protein: CASSLTETYEQYF. The V call is TRBV2, the J call TRBJ2-7; the D is unclear. The germline V gene has CDR1 SNHLY and CDR2 FYNNEI. V was pared by 6 bases and J by 2 bases, with 11 bases between. The CDR3 runs 13 residues.

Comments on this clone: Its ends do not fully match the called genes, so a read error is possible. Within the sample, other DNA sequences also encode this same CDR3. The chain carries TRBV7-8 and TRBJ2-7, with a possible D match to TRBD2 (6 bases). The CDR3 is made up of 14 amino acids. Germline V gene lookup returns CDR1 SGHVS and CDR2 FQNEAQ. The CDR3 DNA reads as TGCGCCAGCAGCTCCGAGACTAGGAGCTACGAGCAGTACTTC. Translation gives CASSSETRSYEQYF.

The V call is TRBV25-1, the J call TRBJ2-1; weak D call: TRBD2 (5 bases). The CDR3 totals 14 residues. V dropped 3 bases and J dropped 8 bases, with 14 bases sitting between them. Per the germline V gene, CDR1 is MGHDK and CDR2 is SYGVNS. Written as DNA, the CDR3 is TGTGCCAGCAGTGATAGGACCGCCGGGGATGAGCAGTTCTTC. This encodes CASSDRTAGDEQFF.

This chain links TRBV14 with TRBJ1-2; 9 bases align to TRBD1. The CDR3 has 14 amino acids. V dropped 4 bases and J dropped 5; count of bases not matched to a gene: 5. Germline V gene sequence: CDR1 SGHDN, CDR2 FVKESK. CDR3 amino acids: CASSRDRETYGYTF. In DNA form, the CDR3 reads TGTGCCAGCAGCCGGGACAGGGAGACTTATGGCTACACCTTC.

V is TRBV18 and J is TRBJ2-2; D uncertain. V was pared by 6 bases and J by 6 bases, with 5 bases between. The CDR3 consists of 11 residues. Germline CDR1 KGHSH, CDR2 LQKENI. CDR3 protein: CASSPAGELFF. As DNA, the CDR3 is TGTGCCAGCTCCCCGGCCGGGGAGCTGTTTTTT. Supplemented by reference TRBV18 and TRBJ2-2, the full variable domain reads NAGVMQNPRHLVRRRGQEARLRCSPMKGHSHVYWYRQLPEEGLKFMVYLQKENIIDESGMPKERFSAEFPKEGPSILRIQQVVRGDSAAYFCASSPAGELFFGEGSRLTVL.

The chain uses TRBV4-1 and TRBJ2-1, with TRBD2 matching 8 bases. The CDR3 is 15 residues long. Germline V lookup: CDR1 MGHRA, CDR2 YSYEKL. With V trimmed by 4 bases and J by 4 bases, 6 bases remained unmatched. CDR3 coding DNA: TGCGCCAGCAGCCCCCTAGGCGGGAGGTACAATGAGCAGTTCTTC. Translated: CASSPLGGRYNEQFF.